Following are 27 T cell receptor beta chains from one sample sequenced in a study of siplizumab effects on memory and regulatory T cells. Data came from immunoSEQ multiplex PCR; TCRdb stores just in-frame clones and leaves some out. The sample has roughly 69,000 clones, roughly 83% seen once; the top ten hold approximately 3.8%. Sample: memory CD4+ T cells sorted from blood. The receptors were sampled from a human donor in good health.

A word on this clone: Other DNA sequences from this sample encode an identical CDR3 as well. The genes are TRBV14 and TRBJ1-2; D is ambiguous. Germline-derived CDR1 and CDR2 are SGHDN and FVKESK. The CDR3 runs 13 residues. With 0 bases removed from V and 8 bases from J, the gap between germline ends came to 10 bases. The CDR3, as DNA: TGTGCCAGCAGCCAAGAGCTCCTCTTAGGCTACACCTTC. It encodes CASSQELLLGYTF.

This chain uses TRBV9 with TRBJ1-6; D is possibly TRBD1 (6 bases). The germline V gene encodes CDR1 SGDLS and CDR2 YYNGEE. V lost 5 bases and J 6 bases, leaving 9 bases between the germline ends. The CDR3 totals 13 residues. In DNA, the CDR3 is TGTGCCAGCAGACAGGGTACTAATTCACCCCTCCACTTT. Translated: CASRQGTNSPLHF.

This chain links TRBV18 with TRBJ2-7; TRBD1 or TRBD2 may be the D gene (5 bases each). The CDR3 contains 13 residues. The V gene's germline CDR1 is KGHSH and CDR2 LQKENI. Trimming cost V 6 bases and J 3 bases, with 12 bases left between them. Here the CDR3 DNA reads TGTGCCAGCTCGTCGGGGACGGACTACGAGCAGTACTTC. As protein: CASSSGTDYEQYF.

This rearrangement joins TRBV4-2 to TRBJ2-7, with D perhaps TRBD1 (5 bases). This CDR3 has 14 residues. The V end was cut by 3 bases, the J end by 0 bases, with 9 bases between. CDR1 is LGHNA and CDR2 is YNFKEQ in the germline V gene. The CDR3 sequence: CASSHVGPSYEQYF. The CDR3 DNA reads TGTGCCAGCAGCCATGTGGGGCCCTCCTACGAGCAGTACTTC.

Here the CDR3 reads CASSEGQGTNTEAFF. CDR3 DNA sequence: TGTGCCAGCAGCGAGGGACAGGGAACGAACACTGAAGCTTTCTTT. This chain uses TRBV11-3 with TRBJ1-1, with 9 nucleotides matching TRBD1. The length of the CDR3 is 15 residues. Trimming removed 5 bases from V and 1 base from J; junction bases left unmatched: 5. In germline, CDR1 is SGHNT, CDR2 YENEEA.

This chain links TRBV14 with TRBJ2-6; TRBD1 agrees at 8 bases. Trimming at V came to 1 base and at J to 3 bases, leaving 20 bases not matched to a gene. This CDR3 contains 22 residues. Germline CDR1 is SGHDN and CDR2 is FVKESK. CDR3 nucleotide sequence: TGTGCCAGCAGCCAAGGAAACTATCAACCGGGACAGGCGCCGTTTGGGGCCAACGTCCTGACTTTC. Amino acids: CASSQGNYQPGQAPFGANVLTF.

This chain links TRBV7-8 with TRBJ1-3; D uncertain. The germline gives CDR1 SGHVS, CDR2 FQNEAQ. The CDR3 covers 17 residues. The V gene lost 0 bases and the J gene lost 0 bases, with 12 bases spanning the gap. The CDR3 reads CASSLAKGRTSGNTIYF. In nucleotides, the CDR3 is TGTGCCAGCAGCTTAGCTAAAGGACGAACCTCTGGAAACACCATATATTTT.

This clone has a single count. V is TRBV19 and J is TRBJ1-6; D not resolved. The CDR3 runs 11 residues. In germline, CDR1 is LNHDA, CDR2 SQIVND (reference sequence). V lost 7 bases, J lost 8 bases, and 6 bases lay in between. CDR3 sequence (DNA): TGTGCCAGTAACCAGGATTCACCCCTCCACTTT. Its translation is CASNQDSPLHF.

This clone appeared once. The rearrangement links TRBV6-1 to TRBJ2-2; D tentatively reads TRBD1 or TRBD2 (7 bases each). Per the germline V gene, CDR1 is MNHNS and CDR2 is SASEGT. Trimming took off 4 bases at V and 4 bases at J, with 10 bases between the two ends. The CDR3 runs 14 residues. CDR3 loop: CASSGRGGTGELFF. CDR3 nucleotide sequence: TGTGCCAGCAGTGGCAGGGGGGGCACCGGGGAGCTGTTTTTT.

This chain connects TRBV2 to TRBJ2-7, with 9 positions matching TRBD1. V lost 0 bases and J lost 3; bases outside the gene matches: 6. The length of the CDR3 is 16 residues. Germline V gene data show CDR1 as SNHLY and CDR2 as FYNNEI. This chain's CDR3 is CASSEALGTGSYEQYF. CDR3 sequence (DNA): TGTGCCAGCAGTGAAGCGCTTGGGACAGGGAGCTACGAGCAGTACTTC. Full variable domain (outside the CDR3, taken from reference TRBV2 and TRBJ2-7): EPEVTQTPSHQVTQMGQEVILRCVPISNHLYFYWYRQILGQKVEFLVSFYNNEISEKSEIFDDQFSVERPDGSNFTLKIRSTKLEDSAMYFCASSEALGTGSYEQYFGPGTRLTVT.

This chain joins TRBV2 and TRBJ2-2; D is possibly TRBD2 (6 bases). Deletions cut 4 bases from V and 6 bases from J, with 9 bases between. The length of the CDR3 is 13 residues. Looked up from germline, CDR1 is SNHLY and CDR2 is FYNNEI. The CDR3 nucleotides are TGTGCCAGCAGTGTTTTAGCGGCCGGGGAGCTGTTTTTT. Amino acid sequence: CASSVLAAGELFF.

This clone was seen more than once but under ten times. This chain links TRBV18 with TRBJ1-5; no reliable D call. CDR3 length equals 14 residues. The germline CDR1 and CDR2 sequences are KGHSH and LQKENI. Trimming removed 2 bases at V and 4 bases at J, with 9 bases between. This chain's CDR3 is CASSPGNINQPQHF. The CDR3 nucleotides read TGTGCCAGCTCACCAGGAAACATAAATCAGCCCCAGCATTTT.

This sequence joins TRBV2 and TRBJ1-2; tentatively, D is TRBD1 (5 bases). V dropped 4 bases and J dropped 8 bases, with 11 bases sitting between them. Germline V lookup: CDR1 SNHLY, CDR2 FYNNEI. CDR3 length: 12 residues. The CDR3 nucleotides read TGTGCCAGCAGTGGACAGCGCTACGGCTACACCTTC. Translation gives CASSGQRYGYTF.

The V and J genes are TRBV7-2 and TRBJ2-7; 7 bases line up with TRBD1. Germline loops: CDR1 SGHTA, CDR2 FQGNSA. The CDR3 consists of 14 residues. V shed 4 bases, J shed 3 bases, and the junction held 6 bases outside the gene matches. In DNA form, the CDR3 reads TGTGCCAGCAGCTCGGGACAGAGTTTCTACGAGCAGTACTTC. Amino acids: CASSSGQSFYEQYF.

The chain carries TRBV7-8 and TRBJ2-6; unclear D gene. Looked up from germline, CDR1 is SGHVS and CDR2 is FQNEAQ. Trimming took off 8 bases at V and 1 base at J, with 9 bases between the two ends. The CDR3 is 14 residues long. The CDR3 region has the DNA TGTGCCAGCCGCCTCGGATCTGGGGCCAACGTCCTGACTTTC. This gives the protein CASRLGSGANVLTF.

The chain carries TRBV27 and TRBJ2-3; D unclear. The CDR3 contains 13 residues. Germline values: CDR1 MNHEY, CDR2 SMNVEV (reference sequence). The ends were cut back, 3 bases at V and 1 base at J, with 5 bases in the middle. The CDR3 loop reads CASSFGGTDTQYF. The CDR3 DNA reads TGTGCCAGCAGTTTTGGGGGCACAGATACGCAGTATTTT.

This chain joins TRBV27 and TRBJ2-5, with 9 bases lining up with TRBD1. The CDR3 loop spans 16 amino acids. V lost 1 base and J lost 6; bases outside the gene matches: 9. Germline assignment: CDR1 MNHEY and CDR2 SMNVEV (reference sequence). The CDR3 loop is CASSLLGTGTIQTQYF. In DNA form, the CDR3 reads TGTGCCAGCAGTTTATTGGGGACAGGGACTATACAGACCCAGTACTTC.

The J gene is TRBJ2-5, the V gene TRBV2; D could derive from TRBD1 or TRBD2 (5 bases each). Trimming pared 3 bases from V and 4 bases from J, leaving 15 bases between. This CDR3 contains 15 residues. CDR1 SNHLY and CDR2 FYNNEI come from the germline V gene. CDR3 bases: TGTGCCAGCAGTGACGGGACCTCATATTTAGAGACCCAGTACTTC. Amino acid sequence: CASSDGTSYLETQYF.

This clone was observed a single time. The genes are TRBV4-1 and TRBJ2-3; 9 bases match TRBD1. V was pared by 5 bases and J by 4 bases, with 10 bases of the junction left unmatched. The CDR3 runs 16 residues. Germline lookup yields CDR1 MGHRA and CDR2 YSYEKL. The CDR3 region has the DNA TGCGCCAGCAGCGTACGTGGGACAGGGCAAGCAGATACGCAGTATTTT. Translation: CASSVRGTGQADTQYF.

The chain is built from TRBV5-1 and TRBJ2-5; no definite D call. The CDR3 length is 12 residues. Trimming stripped 5 bases from V and 5 bases from J, with 10 bases between. Germline V lookup: CDR1 SGHRS, CDR2 YFSETQ. CDR3 DNA: TGCGCCAGCAGGGCGAGACGTGAGACCCAGTACTTC. This encodes CASRARRETQYF. The full variable domain, rest sourced from reference TRBV5-1 and TRBJ2-5, is KAGVTQTPRYLIKTRGQQVTLSCSPISGHRSVSWYQQTPGQGLQFLFEYFSETQRNKGNFPGRFSGRQFSNSRSEMNVSTLELGDSALYLCASRARRETQYFGPGTRLLVL.

The gene calls are TRBV2 and TRBJ1-1; no clear D. With 10 bases removed from V and 0 bases from J, the gap between germline ends came to 9 bases. The CDR3 has 12 amino acids. The V gene's germline CDR1 is SNHLY and CDR2 FYNNEI. The CDR3 spells CAKTWVNTEAFF. CDR3 bases: TGTGCCAAAACTTGGGTGAACACTGAAGCTTTCTTT. The whole variable domain, filled in from reference TRBV2 and TRBJ1-1, reads EPEVTQTPSHQVTQMGQEVILRCVPISNHLYFYWYRQILGQKVEFLVSFYNNEISEKSEIFDDQFSVERPDGSNFTLKIRSTKLEDSAMYFCAKTWVNTEAFFGQGTRLTVV.

The genes are TRBV29-1 and TRBJ2-7, with 7 bases that match TRBD2. With V trimmed by 6 bases and J by 5 bases, 4 bases remained unmatched. The CDR3 runs to 11 residues. The germline CDR1 and CDR2 sequences are SQVTM and ANQGSEA. The CDR3 region is CSVAAGDEQYF. DNA of the CDR3: TGCAGCGTCGCCGCGGGGGACGAGCAGTACTTC.

The chain combines TRBV5-6 with TRBJ1-2; 9 positions agree with TRBD1. The V and J ends lost 4 bases and 0 bases, in that order; junction bases with no gene match: 7. Per the germline V gene, CDR1 is SGHDT and CDR2 is YYEEEE. The CDR3 runs to 16 residues. The DNA of the CDR3 is TGTGCCAGCAGCAGGGACAGGGTTTTAGCTAACTATGGCTACACCTTC. It yields the protein CASSRDRVLANYGYTF.

A few counts support this clone. The chain uses TRBV9 and TRBJ1-5; D gene unclear. Germline loops: CDR1 SGDLS, CDR2 YYNGEE. The CDR3 is 15 residues long. Trimming pared 0 bases from V and 1 base from J, leaving 8 bases between. The CDR3 DNA reads TGTGCCAGCAGCGTAGACGGAACCAGCAATCAGCCCCAGCATTTT. It yields the protein CASSVDGTSNQPQHF.

Points on this clone: Other nucleotide sequences from this sample produce the same CDR3. The gene calls are TRBV11-2 and TRBJ1-1; D perhaps matches TRBD1 (6 bases). The CDR3 loop spans 14 amino acids. V shed 3 bases and J shed 4 bases, with 12 bases lying between them. Per germline, CDR1 SGHAT and CDR2 FQNNGV. CDR3 bases: TGTGCCAGCAGCTTGACAGGAGGGCGCACTGAAGCTTTCTTT. Translating it yields CASSLTGGRTEAFF. The entire variable domain, with the rest obtained from reference TRBV11-2 and TRBJ1-1, is as follows: EAGVAQSPRYKIIEKRQSVAFWCNPISGHATLYWYQQILGQGPKLLIQFQNNGVVDDSQLPKDRFSAERLKGVDSTLKIQPAKLEDSAVYLCASSLTGGRTEAFFGQGTRLTVV.

The V and J genes are TRBV6-5 and TRBJ1-6, with 7 bases aligning to TRBD1. This CDR3 is built from 15 residues. The germline V gene encodes CDR1 MNHEY and CDR2 SVGAGI. The V gene end was trimmed by 7 bases and the J gene end by 7 bases; junction bases not matched to a gene: 10. CDR3 in DNA: TGTGCCAGCACCCAGACGGGACAGCGGAATTCACCCCTCCACTTT. Translating gives CASTQTGQRNSPLHF.

This chain uses TRBV29-1 with TRBJ2-3, with 7 nucleotides matching TRBD1. CDR1 and CDR2 (germline): SQVTM, ANQGSEA. Trimming at V came to 4 bases and at J to 7 bases, leaving 8 bases not matched to a gene. The CDR3 covers 13 residues. In nucleotides, the CDR3 is TGCAGCGTTGCTCAGGGGGTAGGGAATACGCAGTATTTT. It translates to CSVAQGVGNTQYF.